Following are 30 T cell receptor beta chains from one sample sequenced in a study of vaccination and CD4 T cells after COVID-19. The treatment here: 10-day PBMC culture with coronavirus spike peptide pools or control peptides (ViraFEST assay). These TCRs are of unknown antigen specificity. The Oncomine TCR Beta short-read assay generated sequence data from the DNA of cultured CD4+ T cells. In TCRdb, the PCR reads were re-called with MiXCR into one record per CDR3 protein. The sample lists about 3,300 distinct CDR3 sequences, 45% to 50% seen once, with 15% to 20% in the top ten. Material: CD4+ T cells from blood, cultured in vitro. These receptors were obtained from a human donor who had recovered from COVID-19.

The chain combines TRBV19 with TRBJ1-1; D possibly corresponds to TRBD1 (5 bases). Looked up from germline, CDR1 is LNHDA and CDR2 is SQIVND (reference sequence). Trimming took off 6 bases at V and 1 base at J, with 12 bases between the two ends. The CDR3 extends over 14 amino acids. CDR3 nucleotides: TGTGCCAGTAGCGATCGGGGACGGAACACTGAAGCTTTCTTT. The encoded protein is CASSDRGRNTEAFF.

The chain uses TRBV12-3 or TRBV12-4 and TRBJ1-5; TRBD1 matches 7 bases. V lost 1 base to trimming and J lost 4 bases; unmatched junction nucleotides: 1. The CDR3 has 14 amino acids. In DNA form, the CDR3 reads TGTGCCAGCAGTTTAGTGACAGGGAATCAGCCCCAGCATTTT. Its translation: CASSLVTGNQPQHF.

This clonotype qualifies as hyperexpanded. V is TRBV15 and J is TRBJ1-2, with D unclear. The CDR3 contains 14 residues. The ends were cut back, 1 base at V and 4 bases at J, with 10 bases in the middle. CDR1 and CDR2 (germline): LNHNV, YYDKDF (reference sequence). The CDR3 protein is CATSRGEGSYGYTF. CDR3 sequence (DNA): TGTGCCACCAGCAGAGGGGAGGGAAGCTATGGCTACACCTTC.

The CDR3 sequence is CASSPNREETQYF. The CDR3 nucleotides are TGTGCCAGCAGCCCTAATAGGGAAGAGACCCAGTACTTC. The V and J genes are TRBV27 and TRBJ2-5; unclear D gene. The CDR3 is 13 residues long. Germline V gene data show CDR1 as MNHEY and CDR2 as SMNVEV (reference sequence). V gave up 6 bases and J gave up 3 bases, with 11 bases separating them.

This clonotype was picked up a small number of times. V and J are TRBV5-1 and TRBJ1-6, with 8 bases identical to TRBD1. The CDR3 loop spans 16 amino acids. Germline CDR1 and CDR2: SGHRS and YFSETQ. V lost 4 bases, J lost 9 bases, and 12 bases stayed unmatched. The CDR3 DNA follows: TGCGCCAGCAGCCTACTGTCAGGGGGCTCAGGTTCACCCCTCCACTTT. Protein product: CASSLLSGGSGSPLHF.

The chain has TRBV4-3 and TRBJ2-2; D is perhaps TRBD2 (5 bases). Germline V gives CDR1 LGHNA, CDR2 YSLEER. The CDR3 consists of 13 residues. V was trimmed by 4 bases and J by 11 bases, leaving 14 bases between them. CDR3 in amino acids: CASSPRRESELFF. The DNA of the CDR3 is TGCGCCAGCAGCCCAAGAAGGGAGAGCGAGCTGTTTTTT.

CDR3 DNA sequence: TGCAGTGCTAGAGGAAACCGGGACGGGGACTATAATTCACCCCTCCACTTT. Protein sequence: CSARGNRDGDYNSPLHF. The V call is TRBV20-1, the J call TRBJ1-6; D may be TRBD1 (5 bases). The CDR3 covers 17 residues. Germline CDR1 reads DFQATT; CDR2 reads SNEGSKA (reference sequence). The V gene lost 1 base and the J gene lost 3 bases, with 16 bases spanning the gap.

The rearrangement joins TRBV4-3 to TRBJ1-2; 8 nucleotides line up with TRBD1. The CDR3 is made up of 15 amino acids. After removal of 0 bases from V and 4 bases from J, the junction contained 4 bases not matched to a gene. Germline V gene lookup returns CDR1 LGHNA and CDR2 YSLEER. In nucleotides, the CDR3 is TGCGCCAGCAGCCAAGAAGGGACAGGACCCTATGGCTACACCTTC. This translates into CASSQEGTGPYGYTF.

This clonotype was counted a few times. V usage is TRBV15 and J usage is TRBJ2-5, with D possibly TRBD1 on 6 matching bases. CDR1 is LNHNV and CDR2 is YYDKDF in the germline V gene (reference sequence). This CDR3 has 18 residues. V gave up 3 bases and J gave up 2 bases, with 22 bases separating them. DNA of the CDR3: TGTGCCACCAGCAGTTTGGGGGTCCGTCGGCAGGGGCAAGAGACCCAGTACTTC. Amino acids: CATSSLGVRRQGQETQYF.

This chain uses TRBV20-1 with TRBJ1-2; 8 bases line up with TRBD1. V lost 5 bases, J lost 3 bases, and 8 bases stayed unmatched. CDR3 length: 14 amino acids. In germline, CDR1 is DFQATT, CDR2 SNEGSKA (reference sequence). Written as DNA, the CDR3 is TGCAGTGCTCTCTCGGGACAGGCTCACTATGGCTACACCTTC. This gives the protein CSALSGQAHYGYTF.

V and J are TRBV11-2 and TRBJ2-7; D possibly corresponds to TRBD1 (6 bases). Germline-derived CDR1 and CDR2 are SGHAT and FQNNGV. CDR3 length equals 12 residues. V dropped 5 bases and J dropped 4 bases, with 9 bases sitting between them. The DNA for the CDR3 is TGTGCCAGCAGCCTGACAGGTTACGAGCAGTACTTC. Amino acids: CASSLTGYEQYF.

In this sample, this clonotype turned up a few times. The J gene is TRBJ1-2, the V gene TRBV6-1, with TRBD1 matching 8 bases. This CDR3 region has 13 residues. The germline CDR1 and CDR2 sequences are MNHNS and SASEGT. V lost 3 bases to trimming and J lost 7 bases; unmatched junction nucleotides: 4. The CDR3 reads CASSESQGAGYTF. The CDR3 nucleotides read TGTGCCAGCAGTGAGTCCCAGGGGGCTGGCTACACCTTC.

This clonotype was observed a few times. The chain is built from TRBV12-3 or TRBV12-4 and TRBJ2-3; no firm D call. Trimming took 3 bases from V and 4 from J, leaving 5 bases between them. The CDR3 extends over 12 amino acids. The CDR3 spells CASSFASDTQYF. The CDR3 bases are TGTGCCAGCAGTTTCGCTTCAGATACGCAGTATTTT.

The chain combines TRBV6-2 or TRBV6-3 with TRBJ1-5; D is perhaps TRBD1 (5 bases). Deletions cut 6 bases from V and 2 bases from J, with 14 bases between. The CDR3 has 15 residues. Germline CDR1 is MNHEY and CDR2 is SVGEGT. The CDR3 DNA follows: TGTGCCAGCAGAAAGGGGTACCAAGGCAATCAGCCCCAGCATTTT. Translated, it gives CASRKGYQGNQPQHF.

The rearrangement joins TRBV4-1 to TRBJ2-5, with a tentative D call TRBD2 (6 bases). This CDR3 has 14 residues. The germline V gene encodes CDR1 MGHRA and CDR2 YSYEKL. V was pared by 1 base and J by 5 bases, with 11 bases between. As DNA, the CDR3 is TGCGCCAGCAGCCAAGGAGAGGGAGGCGAGACCCAGTACTTC. Translated, it gives CASSQGEGGETQYF.

The chain employs TRBV5-1 and TRBJ1-6; D is uncertain. V was trimmed by 4 bases and J by 10 bases, leaving 12 bases between them. Germline lookup yields CDR1 SGHRS and CDR2 YFSETQ. The CDR3 covers 13 residues. CDR3 loop: CASSPLVDSPLHF. CDR3 in DNA: TGCGCCAGCAGCCCTTTAGTAGACTCACCCCTCCACTTT.

Concerning this clonotype itself: A read error is possible here, since a much larger clone lies one base away. The rearrangement joins TRBV12-3 or TRBV12-4 to TRBJ1-5; D is perhaps TRBD1 (5 bases). Trimming removed 4 bases at V and 3 bases at J, with 13 bases between. CDR3 length: 15 amino acids. CDR3 nucleotides: TGTGCCAGCAGTTCCTCGGGGGAGATCAATCAGCCCCAGCATTTT. It is translated as CASSSSGEINQPQHF.

This clonotype was seen a few times. V and J are TRBV10-1 and TRBJ2-2; TRBD2 matches at 7 bases. The CDR3 is made up of 15 amino acids. The junction had 8 bases not matched to a gene; V was cut back by 6 bases and J by 4 bases. The germline gives CDR1 WNHNN, CDR2 SYGVQD (reference sequence). CDR3 sequence reads: CASSPGGMSTGELFF. In DNA, the CDR3 is TGCGCCAGCAGCCCCGGGGGGATGAGCACCGGGGAGCTGTTTTTT.

V gene TRBV7-9 combines with J gene TRBJ2-5; possible D gene TRBD2, 6 bases. Germline V lookup: CDR1 SEHNR, CDR2 FQNEAQ (reference sequence). The ends were cut back, 5 bases at V and 4 bases at J, with 14 bases in the middle. This CDR3 has 14 amino acids. CDR3: CASSPPGLTETQYF. DNA of the CDR3: TGTGCCAGCAGCCCGCCGGGACTGACAGAGACCCAGTACTTC.

By share of the sample, this clonotype is medium-sized (0.01 to 0.1%). The rearrangement links TRBV5-1 to TRBJ2-6; either TRBD1 or TRBD2 may supply D (5 bases each). Germline-derived CDR1 and CDR2 are SGHRS and YFSETQ. There are 14 residues in the CDR3. V was cut by 4 bases and J by 3 bases, with 8 bases left in between. CDR3 protein: CASSRDGGANVLTF. The CDR3 DNA sequence: TGCGCCAGCAGCCGGGACGGTGGGGCCAACGTCCTGACTTTC.

By frequency in the sample, this clonotype is medium-sized. This rearrangement joins TRBV19 to TRBJ1-2; 10 nucleotides match TRBD1. Germline CDR1 and CDR2: LNHDA and SQIVND (reference sequence). This CDR3 region has 16 residues. V lost 4 bases to trimming and J lost 8 bases; unmatched junction nucleotides: 13. DNA for the CDR3: TGTGCCAGTAGTACGAACCGGGACAGGGGCGAGGGGGGCTACACCTTC. It yields the protein CASSTNRDRGEGGYTF.

The chain combines TRBV19 with TRBJ2-3, with 9 bases fitting TRBD1. The J segment lost 1 base and the V segment lost 9 bases, leaving 11 bases of the junction unmatched. Per germline, CDR1 LNHDA and CDR2 SQIVND (reference sequence). The CDR3 is 16 amino acids. CDR3 sequence: CASNLRDRVGTDTQYF. For the CDR3, the DNA is TGTGCCAGCAACCTCCGGGACAGGGTGGGCACAGATACGCAGTATTTT.

This clonotype has just a few counts. This chain links TRBV6-5 with TRBJ1-6, with D possibly being TRBD1 (6 bases). V lost 4 bases to trimming and J lost 8 bases, with 12 bases between them. The CDR3 is 14 amino acids. Germline V lookup: CDR1 MNHEY, CDR2 SVGAGI. The CDR3 sequence: CASSFNRVDSPLHF. Here the CDR3 DNA reads TGTGCCAGCAGTTTCAACAGGGTTGATTCACCCCTCCACTTT.

The chain combines TRBV18 with TRBJ2-1; 8 nucleotides align to TRBD2. Germline CDR1 and CDR2: KGHSH and LQKENI. This CDR3 region has 15 residues. With V trimmed by 2 bases and J by 8 bases, 8 bases remained unmatched. The CDR3 DNA follows: TGTGCCAGCTCACCAACGACGGGAGGGGAATATGAGCAGTTCTTC. It translates to CASSPTTGGEYEQFF.

V gene TRBV27 combines with J gene TRBJ2-1; TRBD2 matches 12 bases. This CDR3 region has 15 residues. The trim removed 8 bases at V and 7 bases at J, leaving 9 bases unmatched. Germline V gene lookup returns CDR1 MNHEY and CDR2 SMNVEV (reference sequence). The CDR3 protein is CASAGGLAGRNEQFF. As DNA, the CDR3 is TGTGCCAGCGCCGGGGGACTAGCGGGTCGGAATGAGCAGTTCTTC.

This clonotype appeared once. The chain carries TRBV5-4 and TRBJ2-7; 10 bases are shared with TRBD2. This CDR3 has 15 amino acids. Looked up from germline, CDR1 is SGHNT and CDR2 is YYREEE (reference sequence). With V trimmed by 4 bases and J by 5 bases, 9 bases remained unmatched. The CDR3 DNA follows: TGTGCCAGCAGCAGGCCTAGCGGGGGAAGTCACGAGCAGTACTTC. It translates to CASSRPSGGSHEQYF. Full variable domain (remainder filled in from reference TRBV5-4 and TRBJ2-7): ETGVTQSPTHLIKTRGQQVTLRCSSQSGHNTVSWYQQALGQGPQFIFQYYREEENGRGNFPPRFSGLQFPNYSSELNVNALELDDSALYLCASSRPSGGSHEQYFGPGTRLTVT.

The chain combines TRBV11-2 with TRBJ1-1, with D perhaps matching TRBD1 (5 bases). V lost 4 bases, J lost 0 bases, and 12 bases lay in between. From germline, CDR1 is SGHAT and CDR2 FQNNGV. The CDR3 sequence is 15 residues long. CDR3 in amino acids: CASSSAGRLNTEAFF. The CDR3 nucleotides are TGTGCCAGCAGCTCTGCAGGGAGGTTGAACACTGAAGCTTTCTTT.

The chain has TRBV11-2 and TRBJ2-7; either TRBD1 or TRBD2 may supply D (5 bases each). With 5 bases removed from V and 8 bases from J, the gap between germline ends came to 13 bases. CDR3 length equals 12 residues. CDR1 is SGHAT and CDR2 is FQNNGV in the germline V gene. The DNA for the CDR3 is TGTGCCAGCAGCCATGCACCGGGACAGCAGTACTTC. Its protein product is CASSHAPGQQYF.

The rearrangement uses TRBV5-1 and TRBJ1-6, with D possibly being TRBD1 (6 bases). The length of the CDR3 is 19 residues. From germline, CDR1 is SGHRS and CDR2 YFSETQ. With 2 bases removed from V and 10 bases from J, the gap between germline ends came to 28 bases. The CDR3, as DNA: TGCGCCAGCAGCTTCCTCCCGCGGACAGCCGGACTGGGAGTATCACCCCTCCACTTT. It codes for CASSFLPRTAGLGVSPLHF.

This clonotype is medium-sized. The chain uses TRBV11-3 and TRBJ2-1; the D gene is possibly TRBD2 (5 bases). V was shortened by 0 bases and J by 9 bases, with 9 bases between the two germline ends. The CDR3 totals 13 residues. CDR1 is SGHNT and CDR2 is YENEEA in the germline V gene. This CDR3 is CASSLEVRVEQFF. CDR3 nucleotide sequence: TGTGCCAGCAGCTTAGAAGTGCGGGTTGAGCAGTTCTTC.